The 28 T cell receptor beta chains reported below all come from one sample, sequenced in a study of blood T cell repertoires in COVID-19. The table came from immunoSEQ multiplex PCR; TCRdb's copy has only in-frame clones and leaves some out. This table has about 280,000 clones, 87% appearing once. What was sequenced was peripheral blood. These TCRs come from a woman aged 50 to 65 who had recovered from COVID-19.

The rearrangement uses TRBV19 and TRBJ2-3, with 12 bases lining up with TRBD2. Trimming cost V 3 bases and J 0 bases; bases outside gene matches: 4. The CDR3 totals 17 residues. CDR1 and CDR2 from the germline V gene are LNHDA and SQIVND (reference sequence). CDR3 in DNA: TGTGCCAGTAGTATCTACGGGACTAGCGGGAGCACAGATACGCAGTATTTT. It codes for CASSIYGTSGSTDTQYF.

The rearrangement links TRBV7-2 to TRBJ1-2, with 8 bases aligning to TRBD1. This CDR3 has 15 amino acids. J was trimmed by 4 bases and V by 2 bases; bases with no gene match: 6. Germline lookup yields CDR1 SGHTA and CDR2 FQGNSA. CDR3 protein: CASSLSQGAGYGYTF. The CDR3 DNA sequence: TGTGCCAGCAGCTTAAGTCAGGGGGCGGGCTATGGCTACACCTTC.

V is TRBV27 and J is TRBJ2-6; no definite D call. V lost 10 bases and J 0 bases, leaving 7 bases between the germline ends. Germline V CDR1 and CDR2: MNHEY, SMNVEV (reference sequence). The CDR3 is 13 residues long. For the CDR3, the DNA is TGTGCCACCCGTCCCTCTGGGGCCAACGTCCTGACTTTC. Protein product: CATRPSGANVLTF.

V usage is TRBV19 and J usage is TRBJ1-2; D unresolved. The CDR3 has 13 amino acids. The germline V and J ends were trimmed by 6 bases and 4 bases, with 12 bases remaining between them. The germline CDR1 and CDR2 sequences are LNHDA and SQIVND (reference sequence). The CDR3 sequence is CASSWPGGYGYTF. The CDR3, as DNA: TGTGCCAGTAGCTGGCCGGGTGGCTATGGCTACACCTTC.

The chain uses TRBV7-8 and TRBJ2-1; tentative D call: TRBD2 (5 bases). This CDR3 is 16 amino acids long. Germline values: CDR1 SGHVS, CDR2 FQNEAQ. The V and J ends lost 4 bases and 3 bases respectively, with 16 bases between them. The CDR3 region is CASSSSLSGNYNEQFF. The DNA of the CDR3 is TGTGCCAGCAGCTCTTCCCTGTCCGGGAACTACAATGAGCAGTTCTTC. The complete variable domain, with remaining parts taken from reference TRBV7-8 and TRBJ2-1, reads GAGVSQSPRYKVAKRGQDVALRCDPISGHVSLFWYQQALGQGPEFLTYFQNEAQLDKSGLPSDRFFAERPEGSVSTLKIQRTQQEDSAVYLCASSSSLSGNYNEQFFGPGTRLTVL.

This chain links TRBV4-1 with TRBJ1-1; D is unclear. In germline, CDR1 is MGHRA, CDR2 YSYEKL. This CDR3 contains 13 residues. With 3 bases removed from V and 7 bases from J, the gap between germline ends came to 12 bases. CDR3: CASSQAPTLEAFF. The CDR3 bases are TGCGCCAGCAGCCAGGCCCCGACACTTGAAGCTTTCTTT.

As DNA, the CDR3 is TGCAGTGCTAGTCGGGGAATCTTAACTAGCACAGATACGCAGTATTTT. Residues: CSASRGILTSTDTQYF. This chain uses TRBV20-1 with TRBJ2-3, with a tentative D call TRBD2 (5 bases). Germline lookup yields CDR1 DFQATT and CDR2 SNEGSKA (reference sequence). CDR3 length: 16 residues. Trimming took off 3 bases at V and 0 bases at J, with 16 bases between the two ends.

The genes are TRBV30 and TRBJ1-6, with 7 nucleotides matching TRBD1. Germline trimming cut 4 bases from V and 10 bases from J; bases unmatched to any gene: 7. Germline CDR1 reads GTSNPN; CDR2 reads SVGIG (reference sequence). The CDR3 totals 13 residues. As DNA, the CDR3 is TGTGCCTGGATGGAGGGGGCCTGGTCACCCCTCCACTTT. Protein sequence: CAWMEGAWSPLHF.

The chain carries TRBV5-4 and TRBJ2-1; tentatively, D is TRBD1 (7 bases). V dropped 4 bases and J dropped 8 bases, with 19 bases sitting between them. CDR1 and CDR2 (germline): SGHNT, YYREEE (reference sequence). This CDR3 has 15 residues. The CDR3 DNA sequence: TGTGCCAGCAGCCCACGGGGGACAGCCCCTGATGAGCAGTTCTTC. This sequence encodes CASSPRGTAPDEQFF. The variable domain in full, completed from reference TRBV5-4 and TRBJ2-1, reads ETGVTQSPTHLIKTRGQQVTLRCSSQSGHNTVSWYQQALGQGPQFIFQYYREEENGRGNFPPRFSGLQFPNYSSELNVNALELDDSALYLCASSPRGTAPDEQFFGPGTRLTVL.

This clone appeared once. V usage is TRBV6-7 and J usage is TRBJ2-1; 11 bases map to TRBD2. TRBV6-7 is sorted into the ORF group, with uncertain function. CDR3 length equals 19 residues. The V and J ends lost 5 bases and 7 bases, in that order; junction bases with no gene match: 19. The CDR3 DNA reads TGTGCCAGCAGTAAACGGCCCTTTAGCGGGAGGGCCCTCCAAAATGAGCAGTTCTTC. It encodes CASSKRPFSGRALQNEQFF.

The chain couples TRBV5-4 to TRBJ2-1, with D perhaps TRBD1 (5 bases). CDR3 length equals 10 residues. Per germline, CDR1 SGHNT and CDR2 YYREEE (reference sequence). The CDR3 loop is CAEGVNEQFF. In nucleotides, the CDR3 is TGTGCGGAAGGGGTCAATGAGCAGTTCTTC.

The chain employs TRBV7-2 and TRBJ1-1; TRBD1 is a possible D gene (6 bases). The CDR3 totals 13 residues. CDR1 and CDR2 (germline): SGHTA, FQGNSA. Between the trimmed V and J ends, which lost 1 base and 7 bases, there was a span of 10 bases. CDR3 sequence (DNA): TGTGCCAGCAGCTTAGACAGGGACGGTGAAGCTTTCTTT. Protein: CASSLDRDGEAFF.

V and J are TRBV5-1 and TRBJ1-1; 9 nucleotides agree with TRBD1. The germline V gene has CDR1 SGHRS and CDR2 YFSETQ. After removal of 5 bases from V and 5 bases from J, the junction contained 4 bases not matched to a gene. The CDR3 is 13 residues long. The CDR3 region has the DNA TGCGCCAGCAGGGGACAGGGTTTTACTGAAGCTTTCTTT. Residues: CASRGQGFTEAFF.

The chain employs TRBV5-1 and TRBJ2-7, with D possibly matching TRBD1 (7 bases). V lost 7 bases and J 5 bases, leaving 22 bases between the germline ends. Germline values: CDR1 SGHRS, CDR2 YFSETQ. CDR3 size: 15 residues. For the CDR3, the DNA is TGCGCCAGCTCCCTCCGAGGAGGGGGCTTCGACGAGCAGTACTTC. Amino acids: CASSLRGGGFDEQYF.

This clone was detected only once. The chain couples TRBV27 to TRBJ2-7; perhaps TRBD1 as D (7 bases). Germline CDR1 and CDR2: MNHEY and SMNVEV (reference sequence). Trimming removed 2 bases at V and 0 bases at J, with 14 bases between. The CDR3 runs to 16 residues. CDR3 DNA: TGTGCCAGCAGTTTAGGCGCTCAGGGGGGCTCCTACGAGCAGTACTTC. Amino acids: CASSLGAQGGSYEQYF.

This clone was seen a single time. The rearrangement links TRBV5-6 to TRBJ2-7; possible D gene TRBD2, 6 bases. Trimming left V 4 bases short and J 6 bases short, with 11 bases between. The CDR3 covers 12 residues. The V gene's germline CDR1 is SGHDT and CDR2 YYEEEE. DNA for the CDR3: TGTGCCAGCAGCCCGACCGGGAGCGAGCAGTACTTC. This translates into CASSPTGSEQYF.

V and J are TRBV9 and TRBJ2-7; the D is unclear. Germline values: CDR1 SGDLS, CDR2 YYNGEE. The V and J ends lost 1 base and 6 bases respectively, with 14 bases between them. The CDR3 totals 14 residues. CDR3 protein: CASSVFSTPTEQYF. The DNA of the CDR3 is TGTGCCAGCAGCGTATTCTCGACACCGACCGAGCAGTACTTC.

The chain has TRBV5-4 and TRBJ1-2; possible D gene TRBD1, 5 bases. V was cut by 4 bases and J by 3 bases, with 13 bases left in between. The CDR3 has 14 residues. Germline CDR1 and CDR2: SGHNT and YYREEE (reference sequence). In DNA, the CDR3 is TGTGCCAGCAGCGTAGGGGATGGGGACTATGGCTACACCTTC. Its protein is CASSVGDGDYGYTF.

The rearrangement joins TRBV4-3 to TRBJ1-2, with D unclear. CDR1 and CDR2 from the germline V gene are LGHNA and YSLEER. The CDR3 length is 16 residues. Trimming took 1 base from V and 1 from J, leaving 13 bases between them. The CDR3 DNA sequence: TGCGCCAGCAGCCAAGGACTTACCAAATTTAACTATGGCTACACCTTC. It specifies CASSQGLTKFNYGYTF.

The V gene is TRBV9, the J gene TRBJ2-3, with 9 nucleotides matching TRBD2. The CDR3 extends over 15 amino acids. In germline, CDR1 is SGDLS, CDR2 YYNGEE. Germline trimming cut 3 bases from V and 2 bases from J; bases unmatched to any gene: 4. The chain's CDR3 is CASSASGAFTDTQYF. As DNA, the CDR3 is TGTGCCAGCAGCGCTAGCGGGGCCTTCACAGATACGCAGTATTTT.

The chain recombines TRBV6-5 with TRBJ1-1; perhaps TRBD1 as D (6 bases). V was shortened by 2 bases and J by 7 bases, with 11 bases between the two germline ends. The CDR3 has 13 amino acids. Germline assignment: CDR1 MNHEY and CDR2 SVGAGI. CDR3 protein: CASSYGGAVEAFF. The CDR3 DNA is TGTGCCAGCAGTTACGGGGGGGCAGTTGAAGCTTTCTTT.

The CDR3, as DNA: TGTGCCAGCAGCTTATCCTCTTCTGGGGCCAACGTCCTGACTTTC. Its protein product is CASSLSSSGANVLTF. The rearrangement joins TRBV7-2 to TRBJ2-6; no definite D call. The CDR3 sequence is 15 residues long. Germline V gene lookup returns CDR1 SGHTA and CDR2 FQGNSA. Trimming took off 2 bases at V and 1 base at J, with 6 bases between the two ends.

V gene TRBV11-2 combines with J gene TRBJ2-1; 8 bases are a match to TRBD1. J was trimmed by 4 bases and V by 1 base; bases with no gene match: 3. The CDR3 covers 15 residues. Germline V lookup: CDR1 SGHAT, CDR2 FQNNGV. The CDR3 nucleotides read TGTGCCAGCAGCTTAGCCCGACAGGGGTACAATGAGCAGTTCTTC. Amino acids: CASSLARQGYNEQFF.

The rearrangement uses TRBV7-2 and TRBJ1-2, with TRBD1 identical over 12 bases. Germline V CDR1 and CDR2: SGHTA, FQGNSA. The CDR3 is 16 residues long. V dropped 5 bases and J dropped 8; count of bases not matched to a gene: 12. CDR3 loop: CASSPSGTGGPRGYTF. In nucleotides, the CDR3 is TGTGCCAGCAGCCCTTCGGGGACAGGGGGCCCCAGGGGCTACACCTTC.

The rearrangement joins TRBV19 to TRBJ1-5; TRBD1 might be the D (5 bases). The CDR3 consists of 14 residues. Germline CDR1 reads LNHDA; CDR2 reads SQIVND (reference sequence). Trimming took off 6 bases at V and 4 bases at J, with 13 bases between the two ends. For the CDR3, the DNA is TGTGCCAGTAGATATCTGGGGGGGAATCAGCCCCAGCATTTT. It translates to CASRYLGGNQPQHF.

V usage is TRBV2 and J usage is TRBJ1-1; tentatively, D is TRBD1 (5 bases). CDR1 and CDR2 from the germline V gene are SNHLY and FYNNEI. The CDR3 has 13 residues. V lost 8 bases and J lost 2, with 12 bases in between. The CDR3 region has the DNA TGTGCCAGCGCCGCGGACATTAACACTGAAGCTTTCTTT. Translating gives CASAADINTEAFF.

The rearrangement joins TRBV7-3 to TRBJ1-1; 7 bases agree with TRBD1. Germline V gene data show CDR1 as SGHTA and CDR2 as FQGTGA. V trimming: 5 bases; J trimming: 6 bases; junction bases outside the gene matches: 3. The CDR3 runs to 12 residues. The CDR3 protein is CASSLTGAEAFF. In DNA, the CDR3 is TGTGCCAGCAGCCTTACAGGGGCTGAAGCTTTCTTT. The complete variable domain, with remaining parts taken from reference TRBV7-3 and TRBJ1-1, reads GAGVSQTPSNKVTEKGKYVELRCDPISGHTALYWYRQSLGQGPEFLIYFQGTGAADDSGLPNDRFFAVRPEGSVSTLKIQRTERGDSAVYLCASSLTGAEAFFGQGTRLTVV.

The chain links TRBV10-3 to TRBJ2-7; D gene uncertain. Germline V gives CDR1 ENHRY, CDR2 SYGVKD. This CDR3 has 13 residues. Trimming removed 1 base at V and 2 bases at J, with 6 bases between. Here the CDR3 DNA reads TGTGCCATCAGTGAGTTTGGAGCCTACGAGCAGTACTTC. Residues: CAISEFGAYEQYF.